This entry lists 27 T cell receptor beta chains sequenced from one sample in a study of identical twins. TCRdb fed the 5' RACE reads into MiXCR, producing one record per CDR3 protein. The repertoire consists of 400,000 to 600,000 distinct CDR3 sequences, with about a fifth occurring once and the leading ten covering 0.45% to 0.5%. These same records also appear under a second study, on yellow fever vaccine responses in identical twins.

Sequenced: CD4+ T cells sorted from blood. The receptors come from a woman aged 18 to 35 in good health.

This clonotype was counted between two and nine times. The J gene is TRBJ2-2, the V gene TRBV5-1; TRBD2 is a possible D gene (6 bases). The V and J ends lost 3 bases and 3 bases respectively, with 12 bases between them. Germline CDR1 is SGHRS and CDR2 is YFSETQ. CDR3 length equals 15 residues. CDR3 sequence: CASSSGTDDTGELFF. The CDR3 DNA sequence: TGCGCCAGCAGCTCGGGGACTGACGACACCGGGGAGCTGTTTTTT. The full variable domain, its missing parts supplied by reference TRBV5-1 and TRBJ2-2, is KAGVTQTPRYLIKTRGQQVTLSCSPISGHRSVSWYQQTPGQGLQFLFEYFSETQRNKGNFPGRFSGRQFSNSRSEMNVSTLELGDSALYLCASSSGTDDTGELFFGEGSRLTVL.

The CDR3 DNA reads as TGTGCCAGCAGGAAACTACAGGGATGGGTAACGAACACTGAAGCTTTCTTT. Protein sequence: CASRKLQGWVTNTEAFF. This chain joins TRBV2 and TRBJ1-1; D may be TRBD1 (6 bases). This CDR3 comprises 17 residues. CDR1 is SNHLY and CDR2 is FYNNEI in the germline V gene. V was shortened by 6 bases and J by 1 base, with 21 bases between the two germline ends. Complete variable domain (other parts from reference TRBV2 and TRBJ1-1): EPEVTQTPSHQVTQMGQEVILRCVPISNHLYFYWYRQILGQKVEFLVSFYNNEISEKSEIFDDQFSVERPDGSNFTLKIRSTKLEDSAMYFCASRKLQGWVTNTEAFFGQGTRLTVV.

In this sample, this clonotype turned up a few times. V gene TRBV14 combines with J gene TRBJ2-5; TRBD1 might be the D (5 bases). Germline CDR1 is SGHDN and CDR2 is FVKESK. CDR3 length equals 16 residues. V was clipped by 3 bases and J by 1 base, with 15 bases between them. CDR3 protein: CASSHRTRSFQETQYF. The DNA of the CDR3 is TGTGCCAGCAGCCACAGGACAAGGAGTTTCCAAGAGACCCAGTACTTC.

This clonotype appeared a few times. This sequence joins TRBV10-1 and TRBJ2-4; TRBD2 might be the D (5 bases). This CDR3 comprises 16 residues. Germline assignment: CDR1 WNHNN and CDR2 SYGVQD (reference sequence). The V and J ends lost 2 bases and 3 bases respectively, with 14 bases between them. CDR3 sequence (DNA): TGCGCCAGCAGTGAGACCCTAGTTGGAGGCAAAAACATTCAGTACTTC. It encodes CASSETLVGGKNIQYF.

This sequence joins TRBV20-1 and TRBJ2-1; D not resolved. Germline V CDR1 and CDR2: DFQATT, SNEGSKA (reference sequence). Trimming stripped 1 base from V and 7 bases from J, with 8 bases between. This CDR3 comprises 12 residues. In DNA form, the CDR3 reads TGCAGTGCTAGAGGCTTAGCTAATGAGCAGTTCTTC. Protein product: CSARGLANEQFF.

This clonotype was found a few times. The chain recombines TRBV24-1 with TRBJ2-2, with D unresolved. The CDR3 is made up of 15 amino acids. Germline V gene sequence: CDR1 KGHDR, CDR2 SFDVKD. The ends were cut back, 5 bases at V and 0 bases at J, with 9 bases in the middle. The CDR3 DNA reads TGTGCCACCAGTGCTAGGCCCCCGAACACCGGGGAGCTGTTTTTT. Protein product: CATSARPPNTGELFF.

The CDR3 DNA is TGTGCCAGCAGACAGGGGTACCGGGACACTGAAGCTTTCTTT. This encodes CASRQGYRDTEAFF. This chain joins TRBV11-2 and TRBJ1-1; 7 bases match TRBD1. The CDR3 is 14 residues long. V lost 6 bases to trimming and J lost 3 bases; unmatched junction nucleotides: 7. Germline loops: CDR1 SGHAT, CDR2 FQNNGV.

Only a few counts were recorded for this clonotype. The chain couples TRBV7-3 to TRBJ2-3, with 10 bases aligning to TRBD2. The CDR3 covers 19 residues. Germline-derived CDR1 and CDR2 are SGHTA and FQGTGA. Trimming cost V 5 bases and J 1 base; bases outside gene matches: 15. The CDR3 DNA sequence: TGTGCCAGCAGCCCTTCCTCGGGTCTAGCGGGAGTCGGCACAGATACGCAGTATTTT. It translates to CASSPSSGLAGVGTDTQYF. The entire variable domain, with the rest obtained from reference TRBV7-3 and TRBJ2-3, is as follows: GAGVSQTPSNKVTEKGKYVELRCDPISGHTALYWYRQSLGQGPEFLIYFQGTGAADDSGLPNDRFFAVRPEGSVSTLKIQRTERGDSAVYLCASSPSSGLAGVGTDTQYFGPGTRLTVL.

This sequence joins TRBV20-1 and TRBJ2-1; D may match TRBD1 or TRBD2 (5 bases each). Trimming cost V 5 bases and J 3 bases, with 23 bases left between them. Germline V gene sequence: CDR1 DFQATT, CDR2 SNEGSKA (reference sequence). The CDR3 totals 17 residues. This CDR3 reads CSAAGGTGTSYYNEQFF. CDR3 nucleotides: TGCAGTGCTGCGGGTGGGACGGGAACAAGCTACTACAATGAGCAGTTCTTC.

V and J are TRBV10-3 and TRBJ2-7; tentatively, D is TRBD1 (5 bases). V was pared by 5 bases and J by 4 bases, with 9 bases between. The CDR3 consists of 12 residues. Germline values: CDR1 ENHRY, CDR2 SYGVKD. CDR3 coding DNA: TGTGCCATCAGTAAAGACAGTTACGAGCAGTACGTC. This translates into CAISKDSYEQYV.

This clonotype was seen only a few times. The chain carries TRBV3-1 and TRBJ1-4; D unclear. The germline gives CDR1 LGHDT, CDR2 YNNKEL (reference sequence). This CDR3 has 15 residues. The V end was cut by 0 bases, the J end by 2 bases, with 7 bases between. Here the CDR3 reads CASSQDPGTNEKLFF. The CDR3 DNA follows: TGTGCCAGCAGCCAAGATCCCGGGACTAATGAAAAACTGTTTTTT.

The gene calls are TRBV29-1 and TRBJ2-1; no definite D call. Deletions cut 4 bases from V and 2 bases from J, with 12 bases between. The CDR3 totals 14 residues. Germline lookup yields CDR1 SQVTM and CDR2 ANQGSEA. CDR3 sequence: CSVGYREAYNEQFF. The CDR3 DNA reads TGCAGCGTTGGGTACCGTGAGGCCTACAATGAGCAGTTCTTC.

The gene calls are TRBV20-1 and TRBJ2-5; D not certain. The CDR3 has 14 residues. Trimming shortened V by 5 bases and J by 2 bases, and 15 bases separated the two germline ends. Germline V lookup: CDR1 DFQATT, CDR2 SNEGSKA (reference sequence). The CDR3: CSAVTSVFQETQYF. In nucleotides, the CDR3 is TGCAGTGCTGTGACCTCGGTATTTCAAGAGACCCAGTACTTC.

In this sample, this clonotype turned up a few times. The chain recombines TRBV29-1 with TRBJ2-1, with 9 nucleotides matching TRBD2. The CDR3 runs 14 residues. Looked up from germline, CDR1 is SQVTM and CDR2 is ANQGSEA. Trimming removed 4 bases from V and 7 bases from J; junction bases left unmatched: 8. In nucleotides, the CDR3 is TGCAGCGTTGCCTTTAGCGGGAGAACGAATGAGCAGTTCTTC. This translates into CSVAFSGRTNEQFF.

V and J are TRBV28 and TRBJ2-6; no reliable D call. Germline assignment: CDR1 MDHEN and CDR2 SYDVKM. The CDR3 is 12 residues long. V lost 5 bases and J lost 9, with 8 bases in between. CDR3 DNA sequence: TGTGCCAGCAGTACCAACTTCAACGTCCTGACTTTC. Translation: CASSTNFNVLTF.

The rearrangement joins TRBV6-5 to TRBJ2-3; the D call may be TRBD1 or TRBD2 (5 bases each). Germline V gene lookup returns CDR1 MNHEY and CDR2 SVGAGI. CDR3 length: 15 amino acids. V dropped 2 bases and J dropped 2 bases, with 11 bases sitting between them. The DNA of the CDR3 is TGTGCCAGCAGTTACGCCGGGACCAACACAGATACGCAGTATTTT. It translates to CASSYAGTNTDTQYF.

This clonotype was seen only a few times. The chain employs TRBV29-1 and TRBJ2-5; 10 bases agree with TRBD1. This CDR3 region has 14 residues. Losses at the gene ends were 7 bases for V and 3 bases for J; bases not matched to a gene: 8. CDR1 SQVTM and CDR2 ANQGSEA come from the germline V gene. The CDR3 here is CSADDRGLKETQYF. The CDR3 region has the DNA TGCAGCGCCGATGACAGGGGGCTAAAAGAGACCCAGTACTTC.

The chain is built from TRBV27 and TRBJ2-1, with 7 bases identical to TRBD2. The germline V gene encodes CDR1 MNHEY and CDR2 SMNVEV (reference sequence). J gave up 3 bases and V 2 bases, and 10 bases lay outside the gene matches. The CDR3 runs to 17 residues. The CDR3 protein is CASSLRQTGGLYNEQFF. As DNA, the CDR3 is TGTGCCAGCAGTTTAAGGCAGACGGGAGGCCTCTACAATGAGCAGTTCTTC.

The chain combines TRBV12-3 or TRBV12-4 with TRBJ2-1, with 8 positions matching TRBD2. The V and J ends lost 8 bases and 0 bases, in that order; junction bases with no gene match: 6. The CDR3 sequence is 15 residues long. CDR3 DNA sequence: TGTGCCAGCGGGATAGCGGGAAGCTCCTACAATGAGCAGTTCTTC. It translates to CASGIAGSSYNEQFF.

V usage is TRBV27 and J usage is TRBJ1-1; D not resolved. CDR3 length equals 12 residues. Trimming cost V 6 bases and J 10 bases, with 15 bases left between them. Per germline, CDR1 MNHEY and CDR2 SMNVEV (reference sequence). The CDR3 loop reads CASSNKTLIAFF. In DNA, the CDR3 is TGTGCCAGCAGCAATAAAACACTGATAGCTTTCTTT.

This clonotype was seen ten or more times. The chain carries TRBV12-3 or TRBV12-4 and TRBJ2-4; TRBD2 matches at 13 bases. The CDR3 spans 18 residues. V gave up 5 bases and J gave up 3 bases; unmatched junction bases: 10. The CDR3 DNA is TGTGCCAGCAGTCAGAGGACTAGCGGGAGTGTCGACAAAAACATTCAGTACTTC. This encodes CASSQRTSGSVDKNIQYF.

In its sample, this clonotype was seen a few times. The gene calls are TRBV6-1 and TRBJ1-2; D is possibly TRBD1 (5 bases). Trimming cost V 5 bases and J 8 bases, with 21 bases left between them. The germline V gene encodes CDR1 MNHNS and CDR2 SASEGT. CDR3 size: 15 residues. CDR3 amino acids: CASSLPTRVAAGYTF. The CDR3, as DNA: TGTGCCAGCAGTCTCCCGACCAGGGTGGCGGCAGGCTACACCTTC.

This clonotype was observed many times. This chain links TRBV5-1 with TRBJ2-3; no clear D gene. In germline, CDR1 is SGHRS, CDR2 YFSETQ. The CDR3 length is 11 residues. V was cut by 4 bases and J by 4 bases, with 4 bases left in between. The CDR3 nucleotides read TGCGCCAGCAGCCGCTCAGATACGCAGTATTTT. It codes for CASSRSDTQYF.

This CDR3 is CASSELDNQRSPLHF. The DNA of the CDR3 is TGTGCCAGCAGTGAATTGGACAACCAGAGATCACCCCTCCACTTT. The chain joins TRBV6-4 to TRBJ1-6, with D maybe TRBD1 (5 bases). The V and J ends lost 3 bases and 10 bases respectively, with 16 bases between them. Germline loops: CDR1 MRHNA, CDR2 SNTAGT. The CDR3 is 15 amino acids.

This chain links TRBV20-1 with TRBJ2-5; TRBD2 might be the D (6 bases). V was cut by 5 bases and J by 5 bases, with 18 bases left in between. Germline V gene sequence: CDR1 DFQATT, CDR2 SNEGSKA (reference sequence). The CDR3 spans 14 residues. Here the CDR3 reads CSAADGRSAETQYF. For the CDR3, the DNA is TGCAGTGCTGCGGACGGGAGAAGTGCGGAGACCCAGTACTTC.

The CDR3 DNA follows: TGTGCCAGCAGCTTAGGCGGGTTCGCCAAAAACATTCAGTACTTC. It encodes CASSLGGFAKNIQYF. This chain links TRBV7-2 with TRBJ2-4; possibly TRBD2 for D (5 bases). The CDR3 has 15 amino acids. V was clipped by 1 base and J by 1 base, with 8 bases between them. The germline CDR1 and CDR2 sequences are SGHTA and FQGNSA.

Many counts were recorded for this clonotype. One end of the junction is discordant with germline, which a read error may explain. The rearrangement links TRBV28 to TRBJ2-2, with 10 bases identical to TRBD2. CDR1 is MDHEN, CDR2 SYDVKM, per germline. There are 15 residues in the CDR3. CDR3 in amino acids: CASSLAGAGTGELFF. CDR3 DNA sequence: TGCGCCAGCAGCCTAGCGGGAGCGGGCACCGGGGAGCTGTTTTTT.